The 12 T cell receptor beta chains below all came from one sample that was sequenced in a study of blood T cell repertoires in COVID-19. TCRdb's copy holds only in-frame clones and misses some; the assay was immunoSEQ multiplex PCR. The data hold under 350,000 clones, with approximately 83% observed a single time. The specimen was PBMCs or T cells enriched from blood (not recorded which). The receptors come from a woman between 40 and 55 years old with acute COVID-19.

The chain recombines TRBV28 with TRBJ1-1; D may be TRBD1 (5 bases). From germline, CDR1 is MDHEN and CDR2 SYDVKM. The length of the CDR3 is 16 residues. V lost 2 bases and J lost 9, with 22 bases in between. In DNA form, the CDR3 reads TGTGCCAGCAGTTTAGGTAGGATTGGCAGGGTCGGCCAAGCTTTCTTT. This codes for CASSLGRIGRVGQAFF.

The chain is built from TRBV9 and TRBJ2-1, with 9 bases lining up with TRBD2. Germline-derived CDR1 and CDR2 are SGDLS and YYNGEE. There are 15 residues in the CDR3. The ends lost 3 bases at V and 1 base at J; junction bases unmatched: 2. CDR3: CASSDSGRSYNEQFF. The CDR3 nucleotides are TGTGCCAGCAGCGACAGCGGGAGGTCCTACAATGAGCAGTTCTTC.

This clone was seen ten or more times. The chain joins TRBV1 to TRBJ2-1; the table gives TRBD2 as D, unverified against the DNA. TRBV1 counts as a pseudogene. The CDR3 has 15 amino acids. In DNA form, the CDR3 reads TGCACCAGCAGCCAGACTGGTAGCTCCTACAATGAGCAGTTCTTC. Protein sequence: CTSSQTGSSYNEQFF.

V is TRBV4-1 and J is TRBJ1-3; TRBD1 is a possible D gene (6 bases). The CDR3 spans 17 residues. V was pared by 0 bases and J by 4 bases, with 16 bases between. Germline assignment: CDR1 MGHRA and CDR2 YSYEKL. CDR3 region: CASSQDGGRQWGNTIYF. The CDR3 bases are TGCGCCAGCAGCCAAGATGGGGGCCGACAGTGGGGAAACACCATATATTTT.

This rearrangement joins TRBV10-3 to TRBJ2-3; 7 positions match TRBD2. Germline V lookup: CDR1 ENHRY, CDR2 SYGVKD. Germline trimming cut 6 bases from V and 4 bases from J; bases unmatched to any gene: 7. The CDR3 is made up of 14 amino acids. CDR3 nucleotides: TGTGCCATCAGGGCAGGACTAGATTCAGATACGCAGTATTTT. Its translation: CAIRAGLDSDTQYF.

The CDR3 DNA follows: TGTGCCAGCATGACAGGGGACTCCTACGAGCAGTACTTC. It specifies CASMTGDSYEQYF. The rearrangement links TRBV6-5 to TRBJ2-7; TRBD1 matches 8 bases. CDR1 is MNHEY and CDR2 is SVGAGI in the germline V gene. This CDR3 comprises 13 residues. V lost 7 bases and J lost 0; bases outside the gene matches: 2.

The CDR3: CASSLDLTRNEQFF. The CDR3 nucleotides read TGTGCCAGCAGCTTAGACCTTACTCGCAATGAGCAGTTCTTC. V usage is TRBV7-2 and J usage is TRBJ2-1; no reliable D call. The CDR3 covers 14 residues. With 1 base removed from V and 6 bases from J, the gap between germline ends came to 10 bases. The germline gives CDR1 SGHTA, CDR2 FQGNSA.

J is TRBJ1-1 and V is TRBV13, with D perhaps TRBD1 (5 bases). CDR1 and CDR2 (germline): PRHDT, FYEKMQ (reference sequence). V lost 2 bases to trimming and J lost 5 bases, with 18 bases between them. This CDR3 spans 16 amino acids. CDR3 in amino acids: CASSLKAGTGITEAFF. The DNA for the CDR3 is TGTGCCAGCAGCTTAAAAGCGGGGACGGGTATTACTGAAGCTTTCTTT.

The J gene is TRBJ2-3, the V gene TRBV5-4; 9 bases map to TRBD2. Germline CDR1 is SGHNT and CDR2 is YYREEE (reference sequence). The V gene end was trimmed by 0 bases and the J gene end by 1 base; junction bases not matched to a gene: 3. This CDR3 has 16 amino acids. In nucleotides, the CDR3 is TGTGCCAGCAGCTTGGGTAGCGGGAGAGGCACAGATACGCAGTATTTT. This translates into CASSLGSGRGTDTQYF.

The gene calls are TRBV23-1 and TRBJ2-7; D may be TRBD1 (5 bases). TRBV23-1 counts as an open reading frame of uncertain function. The CDR3 is 15 amino acids. V dropped 0 bases and J dropped 7 bases, with 16 bases sitting between them. This chain's CDR3 is CASSQSSQGPKEQYF. Here the CDR3 DNA reads TGCGCCAGCAGTCAATCGTCCCAGGGCCCAAAGGAGCAGTACTTC.

V and J are TRBV19 and TRBJ1-2; 7 nucleotides match TRBD1. This CDR3 is built from 14 residues. Germline V gene data show CDR1 as LNHDA and CDR2 as SQIVND (reference sequence). V shed 3 bases and J 4 bases; nucleotides not matched to a gene: 5. The CDR3 bases are TGTGCCAGTAGTATGAGTCAGGGGGTCTATGGCTACACCTTC. Protein product: CASSMSQGVYGYTF.

This clone occurred a few times. The chain employs TRBV4-2 and TRBJ2-1; 9 nucleotides match TRBD1. With V trimmed by 4 bases and J by 5 bases, 9 bases remained unmatched. Germline V CDR1 and CDR2: LGHNA, YNFKEQ. CDR3 length: 16 amino acids. CDR3 residues: CASSLTGTGFDNEQFF. The CDR3 DNA sequence: TGTGCCAGCAGCCTTACCGGGACAGGGTTCGACAATGAGCAGTTCTTC.